The 14 T cell receptor beta chains below come from one sample, sequenced in a study of blood T cell repertoires in COVID-19. The assay was immunoSEQ multiplex PCR, and TCRdb's table has in-frame clones only and misses some. The top ten hold about 10% of the sample, which has 130,000 or so clones, around 83% seen once. Sequencing was carried out using PBMCs or T cells enriched from blood (not recorded which). The source is a man aged 50 or older who had recovered from COVID-19.

This chain uses TRBV12-3 or TRBV12-4 with TRBJ1-6; 7 positions match TRBD1. This CDR3 is built from 13 residues. Trimming removed 5 bases from V and 13 bases from J; junction bases left unmatched: 8. As DNA, the CDR3 is TGTGCCAGCAGTCGGACAGGCCTAATGCCCCTCCACTTT. This encodes CASSRTGLMPLHF.

This clone was found once. V usage is TRBV9 and J usage is TRBJ1-2, with 7 bases aligning to TRBD1. J lost 6 bases, V lost 8 bases, and 7 bases had no gene match. There are 12 residues in the CDR3. Germline lookup yields CDR1 SGDLS and CDR2 YYNGEE. The DNA of the CDR3 is TGTGCCAGTTTCGACAGGGCGGATGGCTACACCTTC. The encoded protein is CASFDRADGYTF.

The CDR3 DNA is TGCGCCAGCAGCTTACAGGGGCTGAGCACCCCCCAAAATGAGCAGTTCTTC. Amino acids: CASSLQGLSTPQNEQFF. The V call is TRBV5-1, the J call TRBJ2-1; TRBD1 matches 7 bases. Per the germline V gene, CDR1 is SGHRS and CDR2 is YFSETQ. The trim removed 2 bases at V and 7 bases at J, leaving 15 bases unmatched. The CDR3 is made up of 17 amino acids. Full variable domain (missing parts from reference TRBV5-1 and TRBJ2-1): KAGVTQTPRYLIKTRGQQVTLSCSPISGHRSVSWYQQTPGQGLQFLFEYFSETQRNKGNFPGRFSGRQFSNSRSEMNVSTLELGDSALYLCASSLQGLSTPQNEQFFGPGTRLTVL.

The chain recombines TRBV30 with TRBJ1-3; D might be TRBD1 (5 bases). CDR3 size: 15 residues. Per germline, CDR1 GTSNPN and CDR2 SVGIG (reference sequence). Trimming left V 2 bases short and J 0 bases short, with 11 bases between. CDR3 sequence reads: CAWSRGQISGNTIYF. Here the CDR3 DNA reads TGTGCCTGGAGTAGGGGTCAGATCTCTGGAAACACCATATATTTT.

The chain carries TRBV9 and TRBJ2-1, with a possible D match to TRBD2 (6 bases). The germline CDR1 and CDR2 sequences are SGDLS and YYNGEE. The CDR3 covers 16 residues. The germline V and J ends were trimmed by 2 bases and 4 bases, with 16 bases remaining between them. CDR3 sequence: CASSVGMGGPYNEQFF. The DNA of the CDR3 is TGTGCCAGCAGCGTCGGGATGGGGGGACCGTACAATGAGCAGTTCTTC.

J is TRBJ2-7 and V is TRBV18, with 10 bases matching TRBD1. The germline V gene has CDR1 KGHSH and CDR2 LQKENI. Losses at the gene ends were 1 base for V and 4 bases for J; bases not matched to a gene: 1. This CDR3 is built from 14 residues. The CDR3 protein is CASSPLDRGYEQYF. CDR3 in DNA: TGTGCCAGCTCACCACTGGACAGGGGGTACGAGCAGTACTTC. Drawing the rest from reference TRBV18 and TRBJ2-7, the complete variable domain is NAGVMQNPRHLVRRRGQEARLRCSPMKGHSHVYWYRQLPEEGLKFMVYLQKENIIDESGMPKERFSAEFPKEGPSILRIQQVVRGDSAAYFCASSPLDRGYEQYFGPGTRLTVT.

The chain joins TRBV7-2 to TRBJ1-6, with TRBD1 identical over 9 bases. There are 17 residues in the CDR3. The germline V gene has CDR1 SGHTA and CDR2 FQGNSA. V lost 5 bases and J lost 7; bases outside the gene matches: 12. The CDR3 DNA follows: TGTGCCAGCAGCCCTGTGCTGGACAGGGGTTGGAATTCACCCCTCCACTTT. It is translated as CASSPVLDRGWNSPLHF.

V is TRBV6-5 and J is TRBJ2-2; TRBD1 matches at 8 bases. The CDR3 is made up of 16 amino acids. Germline V gives CDR1 MNHEY, CDR2 SVGAGI. Trimming took 4 bases from V and 2 from J; bases not matched to a gene: 6. The CDR3 nucleotides read TGTGCCAGCAGTTGGTCCCCAGGGGGCAACACCGGGGAGCTGTTTTTT. Encoded protein: CASSWSPGGNTGELFF.

This clone was recorded only once. The gene calls are TRBV19 and TRBJ2-2; TRBD1 matches at 8 bases. With V trimmed by 6 bases and J by 4 bases, 4 bases remained unmatched. CDR3 length: 14 residues. Germline V CDR1 and CDR2: LNHDA, SQIVND (reference sequence). CDR3: CASRQGAGTGELFF. In nucleotides, the CDR3 is TGTGCCAGTAGGCAGGGGGCGGGCACCGGGGAGCTGTTTTTT.

The V gene is TRBV10-3, the J gene TRBJ1-1, with D maybe TRBD1 (6 bases). CDR1 and CDR2 (germline): ENHRY, SYGVKD. V was clipped by 7 bases and J by 1 base, with 13 bases between them. CDR3 length: 14 residues. CDR3 sequence: CAITDRSENTEAFF. The CDR3 DNA reads TGTGCCATCACCGACAGGTCTGAGAACACTGAAGCTTTCTTT.

This clone appeared a few times. The V call is TRBV21-1, the J call TRBJ2-3; TRBD1 reflects the table's D call only, with no check against the DNA. TRBV21-1 is designated a pseudogene. The CDR3 is made up of 16 amino acids. The CDR3 reads CASSNTPRVNTDTQYF. The CDR3 DNA reads TGTGCCAGCAGCAATACCCCCAGGGTCAACACAGATACGCAGTATTTT.

V and J are TRBV7-2 and TRBJ2-3; the D is unclear. The CDR3 has 13 amino acids. V was trimmed by 7 bases and J by 0 bases, leaving 8 bases between them. Germline V gene data show CDR1 as SGHTA and CDR2 as FQGNSA. The CDR3 DNA reads as TGTGCCAGCACTACCTATAGCACAGATACGCAGTATTTT. It yields the protein CASTTYSTDTQYF.

The chain is built from TRBV28 and TRBJ2-7; 9 nucleotides match TRBD1. CDR3 length equals 14 residues. Germline loops: CDR1 MDHEN, CDR2 SYDVKM. With V trimmed by 8 bases and J by 3 bases, 8 bases remained unmatched. The CDR3 here is CASFGTGSSYEQYF. CDR3 in DNA: TGTGCCAGCTTCGGGACAGGGAGTAGCTACGAGCAGTACTTC.

This clone appeared a few times. The chain employs TRBV29-1 and TRBJ1-5; 7 nucleotides match TRBD1. The CDR3 totals 14 residues. V lost 4 bases, J lost 10 bases, and 13 bases stayed unmatched. Germline CDR1 and CDR2: SQVTM and ANQGSEA. The CDR3 DNA reads as TGCAGCGTTGGAACGGGGACAGATAAATCCCCCCAGCATTTT. Translated: CSVGTGTDKSPQHF.